Reported below is one T cell receptor (beta chain). This record comes from a study of OX40 agonist ivuxolimab in advanced cancers. Repertoires were generated with immunoSEQ multiplex PCR, while TCRdb's copy carries only in-frame clones and drops some. The sample contains tens of thousands of clones, 90% of which appear only once. The V gene end was trimmed by 3 bases and the J gene end by 6 bases; junction bases not matched to a gene: 5. Germline V gene data show CDR1 as LNHDA and CDR2 as SQIVND (reference sequence). The length of the CDR3 is 14 residues. The chain employs TRBV19 and TRBJ1-5; TRBD1 matches 7 bases. The sample was CD4+ or CD8+ T cells sorted from blood, taken in a trial of the OX40 agonist ivuxolimab. This TCR was sampled from an adult with an advanced solid tumor such as melanoma, head and neck, liver or kidney cancer. CDR3 in amino acids: CASSITGVGQPQHF. The CDR3 DNA sequence: TGTGCCAGTAGTATCACAGGGGTCGGTCAGCCCCAGCATTTT.